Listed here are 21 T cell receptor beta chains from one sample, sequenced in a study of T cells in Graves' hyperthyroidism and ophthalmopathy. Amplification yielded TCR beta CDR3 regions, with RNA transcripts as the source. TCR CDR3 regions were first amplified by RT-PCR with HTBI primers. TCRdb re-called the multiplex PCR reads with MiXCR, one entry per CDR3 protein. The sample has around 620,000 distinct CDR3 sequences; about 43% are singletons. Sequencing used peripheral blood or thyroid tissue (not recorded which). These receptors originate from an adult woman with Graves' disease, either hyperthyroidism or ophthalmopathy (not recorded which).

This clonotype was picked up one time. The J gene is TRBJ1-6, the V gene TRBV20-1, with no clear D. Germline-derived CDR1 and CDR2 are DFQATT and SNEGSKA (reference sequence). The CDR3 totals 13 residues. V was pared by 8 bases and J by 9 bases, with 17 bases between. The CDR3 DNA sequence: TGCAGTTATCGTGGGCAAGAGGTTTCACCCCTCCACTTT. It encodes CSYRGQEVSPLHF.

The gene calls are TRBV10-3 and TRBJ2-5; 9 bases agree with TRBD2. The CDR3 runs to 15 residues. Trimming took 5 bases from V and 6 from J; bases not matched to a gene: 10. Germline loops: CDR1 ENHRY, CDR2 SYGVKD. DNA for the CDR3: TGTGCCATCAGTCGACTGCGCGGGAGGGCCCAGACCCAGTACTTC. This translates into CAISRLRGRAQTQYF.

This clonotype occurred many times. CDR3 DNA: TGTGCCAGCAGTCCTGGGGCGCGGACGAATCAGCCCCAGCATTTT. Amino acids: CASSPGARTNQPQHF. V usage is TRBV28 and J usage is TRBJ1-5; a possible D gene is TRBD1 (5 bases). CDR1 and CDR2 (germline): MDHEN, SYDVKM. V was pared by 5 bases and J by 4 bases, with 15 bases between. This CDR3 comprises 15 residues. The full variable domain, in which reference TRBV28 and TRBJ1-5 provide the parts outside the CDR3, is DVKVTQSSRYLVKRTGEKVFLECVQDMDHENMFWYRQDPGLGLRLIYFSYDVKMKEKGDIPEGYSVSREKKERFSLILESASTNQTSMYLCASSPGARTNQPQHFGDGTRLSIL.

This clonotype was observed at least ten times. CDR3 sequence: CASSPGGGLSMNTEAFF. Written as DNA, the CDR3 is TGTGCCAGCAGCCCCGGAGGGGGCCTCTCCATGAACACTGAAGCTTTCTTT. V usage is TRBV7-3 and J usage is TRBJ1-1, with TRBD1 matching over 7 bases. Trimming removed 5 bases from V and 0 bases from J; junction bases left unmatched: 12. The CDR3 has 17 residues. CDR1 is SGHTA and CDR2 is FQGTGA in the germline V gene.

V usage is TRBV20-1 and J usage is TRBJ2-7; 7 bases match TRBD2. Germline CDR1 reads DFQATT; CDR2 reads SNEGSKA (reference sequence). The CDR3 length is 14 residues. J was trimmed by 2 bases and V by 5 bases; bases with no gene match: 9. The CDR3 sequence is CSADSGRPTYEQYF. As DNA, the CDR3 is TGCAGTGCTGATAGCGGGCGTCCCACCTACGAGCAGTACTTC.

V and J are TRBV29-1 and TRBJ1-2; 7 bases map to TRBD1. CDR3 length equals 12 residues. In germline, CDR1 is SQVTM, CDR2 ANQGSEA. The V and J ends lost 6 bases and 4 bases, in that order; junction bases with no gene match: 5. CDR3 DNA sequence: TGCAGCGTCTCTAGGGGGCCCTATGGCTACACCTTC. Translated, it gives CSVSRGPYGYTF.

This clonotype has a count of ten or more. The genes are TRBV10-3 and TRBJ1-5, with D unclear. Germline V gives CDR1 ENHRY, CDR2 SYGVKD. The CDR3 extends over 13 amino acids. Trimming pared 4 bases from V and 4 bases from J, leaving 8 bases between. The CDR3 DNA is TGTGCCATCAGTGCCGACGGGAATCAGCCCCAGCATTTT. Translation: CAISADGNQPQHF.

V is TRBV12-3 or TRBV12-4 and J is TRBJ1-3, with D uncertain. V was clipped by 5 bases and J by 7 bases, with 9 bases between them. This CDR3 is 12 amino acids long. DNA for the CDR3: TGTGCCAGCAGTCTTACACCGAACACCATATATTTT. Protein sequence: CASSLTPNTIYF.

CDR3 DNA: TGTGCCAGCAGCGGGACAGCAGGGATCTATGGCTACACCTTC. Residues: CASSGTAGIYGYTF. The V call is TRBV9, the J call TRBJ1-2; TRBD1 is a possible D gene (6 bases). Per the germline V gene, CDR1 is SGDLS and CDR2 is YYNGEE. The germline V and J ends were trimmed by 3 bases and 4 bases, with 13 bases remaining between them. The CDR3 is 14 amino acids.

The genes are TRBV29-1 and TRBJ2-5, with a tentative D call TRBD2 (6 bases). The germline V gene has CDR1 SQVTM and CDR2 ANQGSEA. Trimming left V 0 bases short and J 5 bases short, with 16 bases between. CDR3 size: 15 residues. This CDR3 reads CSVEDVGGARETQYF. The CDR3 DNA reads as TGCAGCGTTGAAGATGTCGGGGGTGCTAGGGAGACCCAGTACTTC.

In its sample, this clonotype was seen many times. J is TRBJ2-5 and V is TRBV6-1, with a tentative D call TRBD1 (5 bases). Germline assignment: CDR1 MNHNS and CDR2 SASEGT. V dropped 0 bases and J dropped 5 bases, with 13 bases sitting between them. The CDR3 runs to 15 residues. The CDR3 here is CASSEAPGRVETQYF. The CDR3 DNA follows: TGTGCCAGCAGTGAAGCGCCGGGCAGGGTGGAGACCCAGTACTTC.

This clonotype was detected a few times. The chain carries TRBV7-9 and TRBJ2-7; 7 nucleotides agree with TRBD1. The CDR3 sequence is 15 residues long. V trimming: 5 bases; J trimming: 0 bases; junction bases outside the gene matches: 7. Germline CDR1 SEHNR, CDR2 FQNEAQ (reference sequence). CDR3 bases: TGTGCCAGCAGCCGGGGCAGGGGGTTCTCCTACGAGCAGTACTTC. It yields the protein CASSRGRGFSYEQYF.

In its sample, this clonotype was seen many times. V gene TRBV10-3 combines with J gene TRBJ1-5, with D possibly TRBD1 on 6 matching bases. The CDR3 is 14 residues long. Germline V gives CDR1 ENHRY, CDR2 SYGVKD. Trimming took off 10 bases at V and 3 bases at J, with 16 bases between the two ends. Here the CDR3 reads CATQGWDINQPQHF. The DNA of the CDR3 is TGTGCCACCCAGGGGTGGGATATCAATCAGCCCCAGCATTTT.

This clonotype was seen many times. This chain's CDR3 is CASSLREAGRYEQYF. Here the CDR3 DNA reads TGTGCCAGCAGCTTAAGAGAGGCGGGCCGGTACGAGCAGTACTTC. This sequence joins TRBV7-3 and TRBJ2-7, with D perhaps TRBD2 (5 bases). The CDR3 spans 15 residues. Germline CDR1 reads SGHTA; CDR2 reads FQGTGA. V was trimmed by 1 base and J by 4 bases, leaving 14 bases between them.

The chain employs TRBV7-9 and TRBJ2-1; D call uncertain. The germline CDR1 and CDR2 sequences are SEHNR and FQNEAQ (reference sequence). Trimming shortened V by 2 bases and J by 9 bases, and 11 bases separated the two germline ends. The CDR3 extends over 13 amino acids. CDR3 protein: CASSLSAWGEQFF. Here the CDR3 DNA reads TGTGCCAGCAGCTTATCTGCGTGGGGTGAGCAGTTCTTC.

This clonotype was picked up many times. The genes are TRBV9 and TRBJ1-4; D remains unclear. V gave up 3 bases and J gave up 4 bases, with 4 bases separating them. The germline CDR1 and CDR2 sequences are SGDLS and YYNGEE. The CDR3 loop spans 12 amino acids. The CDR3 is CASSADNEKLFF. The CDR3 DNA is TGTGCCAGCAGCGCCGATAATGAAAAACTGTTTTTT.

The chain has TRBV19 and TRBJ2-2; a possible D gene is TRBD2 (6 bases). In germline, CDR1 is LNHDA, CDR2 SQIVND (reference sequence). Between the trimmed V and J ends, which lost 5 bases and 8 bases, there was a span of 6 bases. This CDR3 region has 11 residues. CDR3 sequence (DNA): TGTGCCAGTAGTGGGGGGGGGGAGCTGTTTTTT. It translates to CASSGGGELFF.

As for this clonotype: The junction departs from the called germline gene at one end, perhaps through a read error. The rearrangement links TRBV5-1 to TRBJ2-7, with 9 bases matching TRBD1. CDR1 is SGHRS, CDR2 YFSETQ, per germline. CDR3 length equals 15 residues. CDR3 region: CASSFVPGQGDEQYF. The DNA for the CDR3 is TGTGCCAGCAGTTTCGTCCCGGGACAGGGTGACGAGCAGTACTTC.

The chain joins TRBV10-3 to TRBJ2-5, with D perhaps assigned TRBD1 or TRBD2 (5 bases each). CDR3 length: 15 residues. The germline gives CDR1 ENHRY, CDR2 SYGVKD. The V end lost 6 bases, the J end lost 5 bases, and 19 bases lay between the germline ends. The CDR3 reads CAISGVGASGETQYF. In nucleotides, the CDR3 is TGTGCCATCAGCGGGGTCGGGGCGTCTGGGGAGACCCAGTACTTC.

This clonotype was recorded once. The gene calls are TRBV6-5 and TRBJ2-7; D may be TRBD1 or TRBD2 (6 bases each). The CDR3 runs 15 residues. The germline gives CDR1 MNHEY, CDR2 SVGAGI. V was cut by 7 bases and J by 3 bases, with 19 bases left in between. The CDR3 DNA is TGTGCCAGCACCCCCCGGGGGCTCGATGGCTACGAGCAGTACTTC. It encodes CASTPRGLDGYEQYF.

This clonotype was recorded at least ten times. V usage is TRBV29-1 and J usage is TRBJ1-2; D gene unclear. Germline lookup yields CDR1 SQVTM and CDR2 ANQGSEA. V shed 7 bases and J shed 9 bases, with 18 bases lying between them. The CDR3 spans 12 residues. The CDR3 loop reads CSGATPTGSYTF. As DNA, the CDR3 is TGCAGCGGTGCGACACCGACCGGGAGCTACACCTTC.